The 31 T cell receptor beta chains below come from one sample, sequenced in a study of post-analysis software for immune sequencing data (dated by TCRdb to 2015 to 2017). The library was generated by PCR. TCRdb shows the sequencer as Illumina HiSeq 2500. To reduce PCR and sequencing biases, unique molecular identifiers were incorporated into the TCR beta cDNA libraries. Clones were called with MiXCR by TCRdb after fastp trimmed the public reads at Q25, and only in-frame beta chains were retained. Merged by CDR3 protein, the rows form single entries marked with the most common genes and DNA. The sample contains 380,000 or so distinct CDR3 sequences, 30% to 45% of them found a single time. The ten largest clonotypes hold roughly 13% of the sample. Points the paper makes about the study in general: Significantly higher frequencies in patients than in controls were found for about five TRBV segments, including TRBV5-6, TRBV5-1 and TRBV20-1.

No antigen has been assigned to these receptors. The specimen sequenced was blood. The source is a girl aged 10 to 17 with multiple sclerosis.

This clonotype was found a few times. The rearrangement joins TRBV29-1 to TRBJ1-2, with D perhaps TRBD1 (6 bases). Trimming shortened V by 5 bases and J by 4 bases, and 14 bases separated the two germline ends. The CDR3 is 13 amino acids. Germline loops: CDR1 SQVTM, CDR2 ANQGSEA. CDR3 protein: CSVIPDSSYGYTF. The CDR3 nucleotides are TGCAGCGTTATTCCGGACAGCAGCTATGGCTACACCTTC.

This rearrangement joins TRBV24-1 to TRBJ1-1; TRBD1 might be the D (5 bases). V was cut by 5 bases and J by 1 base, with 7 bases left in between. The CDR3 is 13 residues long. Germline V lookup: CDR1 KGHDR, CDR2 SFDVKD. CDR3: CATSAGWNTEAFF. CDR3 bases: TGTGCCACCAGTGCAGGGTGGAACACTGAAGCTTTCTTT.

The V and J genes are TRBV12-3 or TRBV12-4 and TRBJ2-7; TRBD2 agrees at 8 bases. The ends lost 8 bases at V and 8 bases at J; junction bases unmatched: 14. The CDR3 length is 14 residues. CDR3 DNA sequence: TGTGCCAGCCGCGGGGCGGGAGGTATTGGAAAGCAGTACTTC. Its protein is CASRGAGGIGKQYF.

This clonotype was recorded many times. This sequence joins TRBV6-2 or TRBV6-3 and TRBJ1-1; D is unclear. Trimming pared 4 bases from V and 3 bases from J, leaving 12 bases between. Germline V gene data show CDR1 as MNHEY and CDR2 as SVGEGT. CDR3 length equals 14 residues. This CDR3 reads CASSWTLGDTEAFF. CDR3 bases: TGTGCCAGCAGTTGGACCCTGGGCGACACTGAAGCTTTCTTT.

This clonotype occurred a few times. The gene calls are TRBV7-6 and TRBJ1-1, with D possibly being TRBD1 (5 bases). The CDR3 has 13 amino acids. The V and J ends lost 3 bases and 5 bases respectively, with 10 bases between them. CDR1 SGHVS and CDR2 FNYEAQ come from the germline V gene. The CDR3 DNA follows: TGTGCCAGCAGCTTCGGGGCGAGTACTGAAGCTTTCTTT. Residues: CASSFGASTEAFF.

CDR3 loop: CASSLGALSSGGATDTQYF. CDR3 DNA: TGCGCCAGCAGCTTGGGGGCATTGTCTAGCGGGGGAGCCACAGATACGCAGTATTTT. The chain joins TRBV5-1 to TRBJ2-3; 10 bases fit TRBD2. The J segment lost 2 bases and the V segment lost 0 bases, leaving 12 bases of the junction unmatched. The CDR3 loop spans 19 amino acids. Germline CDR1 is SGHRS and CDR2 is YFSETQ.

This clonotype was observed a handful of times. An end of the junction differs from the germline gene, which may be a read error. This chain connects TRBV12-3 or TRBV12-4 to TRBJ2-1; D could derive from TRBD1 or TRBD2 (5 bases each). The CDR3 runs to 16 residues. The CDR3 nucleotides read TGTGCCAGCAGCTCCACCGGGACCTGGGGATACAGTGAGCAGTTCTTC. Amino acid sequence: CASSSTGTWGYSEQFF.

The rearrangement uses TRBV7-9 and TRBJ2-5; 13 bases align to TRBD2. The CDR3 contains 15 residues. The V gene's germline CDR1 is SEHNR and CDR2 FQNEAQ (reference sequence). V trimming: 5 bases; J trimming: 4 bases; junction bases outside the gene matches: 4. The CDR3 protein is CASSHGLAGVETQYF. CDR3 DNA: TGTGCCAGCAGCCATGGACTAGCGGGGGTAGAGACCCAGTACTTC.

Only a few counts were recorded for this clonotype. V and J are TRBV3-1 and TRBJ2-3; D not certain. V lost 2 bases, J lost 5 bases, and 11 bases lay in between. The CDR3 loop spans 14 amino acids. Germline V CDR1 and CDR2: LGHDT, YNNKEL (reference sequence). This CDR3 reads CASSQSLQRDTQYF. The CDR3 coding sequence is TGTGCCAGCAGCCAATCCCTTCAAAGAGATACGCAGTATTTT.

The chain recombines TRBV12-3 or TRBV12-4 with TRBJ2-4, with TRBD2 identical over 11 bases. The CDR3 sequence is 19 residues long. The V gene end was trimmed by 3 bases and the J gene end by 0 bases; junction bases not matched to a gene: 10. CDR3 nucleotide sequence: TGTGCCAGCAGTTTCTTTGGGCTAGCGGGGGGTGTAGCCAAAAACATTCAGTACTTC. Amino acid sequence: CASSFFGLAGGVAKNIQYF.

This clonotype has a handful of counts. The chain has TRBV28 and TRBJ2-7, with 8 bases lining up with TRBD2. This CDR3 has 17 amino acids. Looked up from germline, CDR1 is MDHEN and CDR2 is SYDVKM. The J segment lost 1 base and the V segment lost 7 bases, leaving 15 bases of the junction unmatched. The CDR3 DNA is TGTGCCAGCAATACCGGGGGGGCACAGGATGGGTCCTACGAGCAGTACTTC. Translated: CASNTGGAQDGSYEQYF.

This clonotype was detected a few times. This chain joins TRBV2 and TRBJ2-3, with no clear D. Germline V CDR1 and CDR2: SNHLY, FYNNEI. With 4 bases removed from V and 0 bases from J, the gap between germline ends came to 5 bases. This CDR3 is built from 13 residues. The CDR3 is CASSARSTDTQYF. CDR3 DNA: TGTGCCAGCAGTGCCCGTAGCACAGATACGCAGTATTTT.

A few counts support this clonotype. The CDR3 DNA follows: TGTGCCAGCAGCCAAGGCACAGGGGGCAAGCAGTACTTC. Its protein product is CASSQGTGGKQYF. The J gene is TRBJ2-4, the V gene TRBV3-1, with 9 bases that match TRBD1. The V gene's germline CDR1 is LGHDT and CDR2 YNNKEL (reference sequence). The ends lost 1 base at V and 13 bases at J; junction bases unmatched: 5. The CDR3 sequence is 13 residues long.

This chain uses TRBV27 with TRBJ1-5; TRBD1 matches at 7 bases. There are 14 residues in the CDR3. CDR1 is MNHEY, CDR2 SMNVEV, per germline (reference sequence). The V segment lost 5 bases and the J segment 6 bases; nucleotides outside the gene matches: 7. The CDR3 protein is CASSTDREGQPQHF. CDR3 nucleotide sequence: TGTGCCAGCAGTACAGACAGGGAGGGTCAGCCCCAGCATTTT.

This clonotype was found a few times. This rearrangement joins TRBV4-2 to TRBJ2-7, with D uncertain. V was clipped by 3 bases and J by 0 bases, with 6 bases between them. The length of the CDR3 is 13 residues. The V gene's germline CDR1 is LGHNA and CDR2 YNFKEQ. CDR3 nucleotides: TGTGCCAGCAGCCAGTATAGCTCCTACGAGCAGTACTTC. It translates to CASSQYSSYEQYF.

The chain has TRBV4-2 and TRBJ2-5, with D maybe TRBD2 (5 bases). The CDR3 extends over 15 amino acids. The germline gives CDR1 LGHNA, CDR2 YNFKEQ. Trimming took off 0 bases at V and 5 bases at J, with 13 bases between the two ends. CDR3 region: CASSQDGRVAETQYF. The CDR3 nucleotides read TGTGCCAGCAGCCAAGATGGTAGGGTAGCGGAGACCCAGTACTTC.

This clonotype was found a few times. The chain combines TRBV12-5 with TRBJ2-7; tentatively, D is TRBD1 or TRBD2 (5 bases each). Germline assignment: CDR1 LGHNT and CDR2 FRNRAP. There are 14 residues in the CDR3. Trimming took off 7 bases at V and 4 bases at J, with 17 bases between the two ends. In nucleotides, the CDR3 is TGTGCTAGTGAGGGCCCTCGGGGCCAATACGAGCAGTACTTC. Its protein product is CASEGPRGQYEQYF.

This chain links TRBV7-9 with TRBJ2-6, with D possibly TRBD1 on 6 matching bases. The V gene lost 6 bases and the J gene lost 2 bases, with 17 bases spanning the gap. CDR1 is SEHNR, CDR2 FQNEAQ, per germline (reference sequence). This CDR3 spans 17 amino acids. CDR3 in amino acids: CASRPTGRDAGANVLTF. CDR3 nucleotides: TGTGCCAGCAGACCAACAGGGCGAGATGCTGGGGCCAACGTCCTGACTTTC.

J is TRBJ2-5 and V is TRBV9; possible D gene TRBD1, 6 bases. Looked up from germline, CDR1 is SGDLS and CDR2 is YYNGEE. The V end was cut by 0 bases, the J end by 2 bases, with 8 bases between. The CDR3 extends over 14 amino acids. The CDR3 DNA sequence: TGTGCCAGCAGCGTAGAAGGACAGCAAGAGACCCAGTACTTC. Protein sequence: CASSVEGQQETQYF.

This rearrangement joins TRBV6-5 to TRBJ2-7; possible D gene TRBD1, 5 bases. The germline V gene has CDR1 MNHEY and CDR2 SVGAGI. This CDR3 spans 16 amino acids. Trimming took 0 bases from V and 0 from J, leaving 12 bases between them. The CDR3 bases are TGTGCCAGCAGTTACTCGGGGCAGCTGAACTCCTACGAGCAGTACTTC. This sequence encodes CASSYSGQLNSYEQYF.

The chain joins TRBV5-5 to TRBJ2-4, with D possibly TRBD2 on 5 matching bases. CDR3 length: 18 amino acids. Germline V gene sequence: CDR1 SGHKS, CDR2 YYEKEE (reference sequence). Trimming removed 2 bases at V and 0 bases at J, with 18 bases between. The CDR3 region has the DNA TGTGCCAGCAGCTTTGTTCGGATGGGAGCACTAGCCAAAAACATTCAGTACTTC. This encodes CASSFVRMGALAKNIQYF. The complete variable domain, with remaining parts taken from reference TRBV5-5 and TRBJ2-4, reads DAGVTQSPTHLIKTRGQQVTLRCSPISGHKSVSWYQQVLGQGPQFIFQYYEKEERGRGNFPDRFSARQFPNYSSELNVNALLLGDSALYLCASSFVRMGALAKNIQYFGAGTRLSVL.

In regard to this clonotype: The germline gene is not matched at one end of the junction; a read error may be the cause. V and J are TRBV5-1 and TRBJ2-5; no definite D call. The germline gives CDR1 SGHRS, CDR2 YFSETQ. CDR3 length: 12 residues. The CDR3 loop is CASSGTQGTQYF. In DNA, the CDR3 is TGCGCCAGCAGCGGCACCCAAGGGACCCAGTACTTC.

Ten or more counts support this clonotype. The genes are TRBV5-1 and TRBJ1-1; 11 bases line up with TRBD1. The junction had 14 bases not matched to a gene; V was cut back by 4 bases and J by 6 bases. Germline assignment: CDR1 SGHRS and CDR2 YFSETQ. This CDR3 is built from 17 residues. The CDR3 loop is CASSLEDRGRFGSEAFF. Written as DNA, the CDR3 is TGCGCCAGCAGCCTGGAGGACAGGGGGCGTTTTGGTTCTGAAGCTTTCTTT.

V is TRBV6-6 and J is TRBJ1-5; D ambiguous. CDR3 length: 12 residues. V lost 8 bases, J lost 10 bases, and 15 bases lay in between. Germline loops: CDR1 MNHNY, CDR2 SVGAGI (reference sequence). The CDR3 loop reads CASPGPGEPQHF. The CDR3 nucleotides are TGTGCCAGCCCAGGACCCGGGGAACCCCAGCATTTT.

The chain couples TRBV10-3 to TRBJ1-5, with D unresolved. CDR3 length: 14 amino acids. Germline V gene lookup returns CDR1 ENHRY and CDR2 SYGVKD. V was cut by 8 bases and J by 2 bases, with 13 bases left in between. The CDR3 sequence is CAIARAPGNQPQHF. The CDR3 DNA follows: TGTGCCATCGCGAGGGCTCCGGGCAATCAGCCCCAGCATTTT.

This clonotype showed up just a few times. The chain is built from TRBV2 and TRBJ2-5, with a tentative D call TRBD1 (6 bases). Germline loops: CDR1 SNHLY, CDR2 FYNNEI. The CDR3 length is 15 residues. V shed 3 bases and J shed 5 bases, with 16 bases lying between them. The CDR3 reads CASSEMSGVGETQYF. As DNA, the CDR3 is TGTGCCAGCAGTGAGATGTCAGGGGTCGGCGAGACCCAGTACTTC.

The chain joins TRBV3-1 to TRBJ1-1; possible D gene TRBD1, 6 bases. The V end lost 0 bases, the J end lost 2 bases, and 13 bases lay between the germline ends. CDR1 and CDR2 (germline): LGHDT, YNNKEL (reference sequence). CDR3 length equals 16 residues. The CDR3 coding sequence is TGTGCCAGCAGCCAAGATTGGGGGGCCGTAAACACTGAAGCTTTCTTT. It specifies CASSQDWGAVNTEAFF. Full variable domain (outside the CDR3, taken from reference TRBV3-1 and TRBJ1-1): DTAVSQTPKYLVTQMGNDKSIKCEQNLGHDTMYWYKQDSKKFLKIMFSYNNKELIINETVPNRFSPKSPDKAHLNLHINSLELGDSAVYFCASSQDWGAVNTEAFFGQGTRLTVV.

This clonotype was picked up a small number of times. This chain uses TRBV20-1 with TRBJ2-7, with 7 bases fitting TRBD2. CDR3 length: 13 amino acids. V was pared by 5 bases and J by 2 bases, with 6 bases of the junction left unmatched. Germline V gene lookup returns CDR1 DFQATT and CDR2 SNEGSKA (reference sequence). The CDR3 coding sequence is TGCAGTGCTTGGGACTACGGTGCCTACGAGCAGTACTTC. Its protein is CSAWDYGAYEQYF.

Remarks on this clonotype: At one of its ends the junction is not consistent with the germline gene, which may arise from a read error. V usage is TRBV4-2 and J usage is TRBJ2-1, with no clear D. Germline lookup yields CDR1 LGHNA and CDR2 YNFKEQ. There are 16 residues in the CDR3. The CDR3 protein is CASGQVVRTNYNEQFF. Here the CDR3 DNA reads TGTGCCAGCGGCCAAGTGGTTAGGACCAACTACAATGAGCAGTTCTTC.

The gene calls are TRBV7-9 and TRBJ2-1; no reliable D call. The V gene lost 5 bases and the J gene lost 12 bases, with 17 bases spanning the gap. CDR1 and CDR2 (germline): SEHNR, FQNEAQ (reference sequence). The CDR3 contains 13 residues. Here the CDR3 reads CASSRSRVTGQFF. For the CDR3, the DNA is TGTGCCAGCAGCCGGAGTAGGGTCACGGGGCAGTTCTTC.

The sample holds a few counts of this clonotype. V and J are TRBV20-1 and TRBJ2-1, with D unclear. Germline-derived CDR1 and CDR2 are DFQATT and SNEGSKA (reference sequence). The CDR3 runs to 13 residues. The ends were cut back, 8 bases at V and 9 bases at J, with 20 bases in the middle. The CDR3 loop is CSSQSASLGEQFF. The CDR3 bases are TGCAGTTCCCAATCCGCGAGCCTGGGTGAGCAGTTCTTC.